The clone carrying this T cell receptor beta chain was detected a few times. Produced via immunoSEQ multiplex PCR; TCRdb's table is partial and in-frame only. Found here are around 80,000 clones, roughly 89% of them singletons; the top ten hold roughly 0.58%. From germline, CDR1 is SGHTA and CDR2 FQGNSA. V shed 2 bases, J shed 3 bases, and the junction held 8 bases outside the gene matches. The CDR3 loop spans 16 amino acids. This sample stems from a study of blood T cell repertoires in COVID-19. Sequenced input: peripheral blood. The TCR sequence derives from a man in his 60s with acute or convalescent COVID-19. This chain connects TRBV7-2 to TRBJ2-7; 9 nucleotides align to TRBD1. CDR3 DNA: TGTGCCAGCAGCTTAAACAGGGGGCTTGGAGACTACGAGCAGTACTTC. It translates to CASSLNRGLGDYEQYF.